A selection of T cell receptor beta chains follows, all from one sample in a study of cytomegalovirus exposure and HLA in healthy donors. Profiled with immunoSEQ multiplex PCR; TCRdb holds only in-frame clones, not every one. The repertoire includes about 140,000 clones, 65% to 90% of them detected once, and 1.2% sits in the top ten. Sequenced input: PBMCs. These receptors all stem from a female donor in good health and CMV-seronegative. CDR3s include the opening cysteine and the closing phenylalanine or tryptophan. The D gene is left open where the match is weak. Size is stated for part of the rows, as once, few or many counts, or as a class when the clone is expanded.

clone size	V gene	J gene	D gene	CDR3 DNA	CDR3 protein
NA	TRBV9	TRBJ2-7	TRBD2	TGTGCCAGCAGCGGCAACAGGGGACTAGCGGGAGATTACGAGCAGTACTTC	CASSGNRGLAGDYEQYF
NA	TRBV11-2	TRBJ1-1	NA	TGTGCCAGCAGCTTAGGGGCCGCCACTGAAGCTTTCTTT	CASSLGAATEAFF
NA	TRBV4-2	TRBJ1-2	TRBD1	TGTGCCAGCAGCCAGGGGACAGAGGGCGGGGGCTACACCTTC	CASSQGTEGGGYTF
NA	TRBV28	TRBJ1-2	NA	TGTGCCAGCAGCTATAGCCAGGGGTTCTATGGCTACACCTTC	CASSYSQGFYGYTF
NA	TRBV5-6	TRBJ2-5	NA	TGTGCCAGCAGCGCTGCGACAGGGAGGCAAGAGACCCAGTACTTC	CASSAATGRQETQYF
NA	TRBV27	TRBJ2-3	NA	TGTGCCAGCAGTTTTAACTCCGGGGATACGCAGTATTTT	CASSFNSGDTQYF
NA	TRBV7-9	TRBJ2-1	TRBD1	TGTGCCATTTTACCACAGGGGGCGCGGAATGAGCAGTTCTTC	CAILPQGARNEQFF
NA	TRBV13	TRBJ2-1	NA	TGTGCCAGCAGCGTCCCGACTAGACCTGAGCAGTTCTTC	CASSVPTRPEQFF
NA	TRBV5-1	TRBJ2-5	TRBD2	TGCGCCAGCAGCGCAAGCGGGGTCCAAGAGACCCAGTACTTC	CASSASGVQETQYF
NA	TRBV28	TRBJ1-2	TRBD1	TGTGCCAGCAGAACACAGGGGGCAGACTATGGCTACACCTTC	CASRTQGADYGYTF
NA	TRBV12-5	TRBJ2-3	TRBD1	TGTGCTAGTGGTCTGGGACAGGTAAACACAGATACGCAGTATTTT	CASGLGQVNTDTQYF
once	TRBV6-5	TRBJ1-2	TRBD1	TGTGCCAGCAGCTTACAGGGGGGCTATGGCTACACCTTC	CASSLQGGYGYTF
NA	TRBV6-1	TRBJ2-7	NA	TGTGCCAGCATTTCTGGGTTGGGCTACGAGCAGTACTTC	CASISGLGYEQYF
NA	TRBV5-1	TRBJ2-1	NA	TGCGCCAGCAGCTTGGAACAGTTGAGCTACAATGAGCAGTTCTTC	CASSLEQLSYNEQFF
NA	TRBV9	TRBJ2-7	TRBD2	TGTGCCAGCAGCGTAGAGGGCGCGGGAGTCTACGAGCAGTACTTC	CASSVEGAGVYEQYF
NA	TRBV9	TRBJ2-5	TRBD1	TGTGCCAGCAGCCCCCAGGGACAGGGGGCTATGGAGACCCAGTACTTC	CASSPQGQGAMETQYF
NA	TRBV25-1	TRBJ1-2	NA	TGTGCCAGCAGTGAGGGGGGGAACTATGGCTACACCTTC	CASSEGGNYGYTF